The clone carrying this T cell receptor beta chain showed up many times. Its target is unknown. TCRdb re-analysed the reads in MiXCR, keeping a single row per CDR3 protein. The sample includes about 830,000 distinct CDR3 sequences, approximately 30% of them seen just once. The sample belongs to a study of T cell repertoires in cytomegalovirus infection. The CDR3 covers 18 residues. V was shortened by 2 bases and J by 0 bases, with 17 bases between the two germline ends. Germline V gene lookup returns CDR1 MDHEN and CDR2 SYDVKM. The study's findings and limits: Identification of carriers of CMV plus the relevant HLA was performed using cumulative public TCR beta family frequency. The response measured ex vivo was dominated by TCR beta clonotypes (HLA-C-restricted and CMV-specific).

This material consisted of cultured CD8+ T cells from PBMCs, taken from culture after CMV antigen stimulation. This rearrangement joins TRBV28 to TRBJ1-5; D remains unclear. The receptor comes from a human donor in good health (CMV status not recorded). Some clones in this sample may be carry-over from other donors' samples. CDR3 amino acids: CASSLRHTYALSNQPQHF. CDR3 nucleotides: TGTGCCAGCAGTTTAAGGCACACCTACGCTCTTAGCAATCAGCCCCAGCATTTT.